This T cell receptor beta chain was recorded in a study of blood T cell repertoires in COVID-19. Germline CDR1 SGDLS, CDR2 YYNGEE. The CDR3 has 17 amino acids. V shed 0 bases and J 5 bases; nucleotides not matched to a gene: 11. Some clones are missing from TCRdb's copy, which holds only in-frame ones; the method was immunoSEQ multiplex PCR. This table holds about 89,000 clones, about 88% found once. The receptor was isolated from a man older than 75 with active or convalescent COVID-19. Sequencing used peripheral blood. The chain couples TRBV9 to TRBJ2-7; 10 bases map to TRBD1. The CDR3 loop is CASSVAPFGTGDHEQYF. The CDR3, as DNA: TGTGCCAGCAGCGTAGCTCCTTTTGGGACAGGGGACCACGAGCAGTACTTC.